This is a list of T cell receptor beta chains from one sample in a study of identical twins. TCRdb reprocessed the 5' RACE reads with MiXCR, giving one entry per CDR3 protein. The sample shows over 600,000 distinct CDR3 sequences, 21% of them seen only once. These same data were also listed under a study on T cells expressing NK-cell markers.

Material: PBMCs. Every receptor here comes from a young woman in good health. The CDR3 runs from the conserved cysteine through the conserved F or W. The D gene is left open where the match is weak. Where a row states a size, it is once, few, many or the class of an expanded clone; other rows omit it.

j_call v_call d_call clone_size cdr3_length cdr3_nt cdr3_aa
TRBJ1-1 TRBV6-5 - few 15 TGTGCCAGCAGTTACTCGGGAGGCGGAGAGACTGAAGCTTTCTTT CASSYSGGGETEAFF
TRBJ2-7 TRBV20-1 - - 12 TGCAGTGCTACGGGGAATGACTACGAGCAGTACTTC CSATGNDYEQYF
TRBJ2-7 TRBV9 - - 15 TGTGCCAGCAGCGTAGCAACAGGCTCACTCTACGAGCAGTACTTC CASSVATGSLYEQYF
TRBJ2-3 TRBV20-1 - - 14 TGCAGTGCCACGGGGACTTCTGTCACAGATACGCAGTATTTT CSATGTSVTDTQYF
TRBJ2-1 TRBV20-1 TRBD1 - 15 TGCAGTGCTAGAAATCCGGGACAGGGTTTCGATGAGCAGTTCTTC CSARNPGQGFDEQFF
TRBJ2-7 TRBV5-1 - few 13 TGCGCCAGCAGCTGGGGACCAGGCAACGAGCAGTACTTC CASSWGPGNEQYF
TRBJ2-5 TRBV20-1 - - 18 TGCAGTGCTAGAGATCATTCGAGGTTTGGACAGAATCAAGAGACCCAGTACTTC CSARDHSRFGQNQETQYF
TRBJ2-5 TRBV9 TRBD2 few 17 TGTGCCAGCAGCGTAGGGGAACTAGCGGGGGGGGTGGAGACCCAGTACTTC CASSVGELAGGVETQYF
TRBJ1-2 TRBV5-1 - - 15 TGCGCCAGCAGCTCTCAGGGCAGGGAGAACTATGGCTACACCTTC CASSSQGRENYGYTF
TRBJ2-3 TRBV7-9 TRBD2 - 16 TGTGCCAGCAGCCGGGGGGGAGCTAGTAGCACAGATACGCAGTATTTT CASSRGGASSTDTQYF
TRBJ2-2 TRBV4-1 - - 15 TGCGCCAGCAGCCTCCCGGGCCTTACCACCGGGGAGCTGTTTTTT CASSLPGLTTGELFF
TRBJ2-5 TRBV5-1 - many 15 TGCGCCAGCAATTTGCAGGAGCCCCGCCAAGAGACCCAGTACTTC CASNLQEPRQETQYF
TRBJ2-7 TRBV7-9 TRBD1 - 16 TGTGCCAGCAGCTTGACGGCCGGACAGGGTGCCTACGAGCAGTACTTC CASSLTAGQGAYEQYF
TRBJ2-3 TRBV2 TRBD2 once 16 TGTGCCAGCGGCGGTACTAGCGGGAGGGATACAGATACGCAGTATTTT CASGGTSGRDTDTQYF
TRBJ1-2 TRBV7-9 - - 13 TGTGCCAGCAGCTTAGCGAACAGGGATGGCTACACCTTC CASSLANRDGYTF
TRBJ2-7 TRBV20-1 - few 13 TGCAGTGCTCGATCCCCGTGGGGCTACGAGCAGTACTTC CSARSPWGYEQYF
TRBJ1-2 TRBV27 - - 11 TGTGCCAGCAGTGGGAGCACCGGCTACACCTTC CASSGSTGYTF
TRBJ1-4 TRBV19 - few 14 TGTGCCAGTAGTTCACCGGCCGATAATGAAAAACTGTTTTTT CASSSPADNEKLFF
TRBJ1-5 TRBV5-1 - few 15 TGCGCCAGCAGCTTGGCAGGTGGGGGTGGTCAGCCCCAGCATTTT CASSLAGGGGQPQHF
TRBJ2-7 TRBV20-1 - - 13 TGCAGTGCTCCGGACAGCCTTTCCTACGAGCAGTACTTC CSAPDSLSYEQYF
TRBJ2-5 TRBV11-2 TRBD1 - 14 TGTGCCAGCAGCTTACGACAGGGGGAAGAGACCCAGTACTTC CASSLRQGEETQYF
TRBJ2-5 TRBV10-2 - many 13 TGCGCCAGCAGTGAGGCAGTCGAAGAGACCCAGTACTTC CASSEAVEETQYF